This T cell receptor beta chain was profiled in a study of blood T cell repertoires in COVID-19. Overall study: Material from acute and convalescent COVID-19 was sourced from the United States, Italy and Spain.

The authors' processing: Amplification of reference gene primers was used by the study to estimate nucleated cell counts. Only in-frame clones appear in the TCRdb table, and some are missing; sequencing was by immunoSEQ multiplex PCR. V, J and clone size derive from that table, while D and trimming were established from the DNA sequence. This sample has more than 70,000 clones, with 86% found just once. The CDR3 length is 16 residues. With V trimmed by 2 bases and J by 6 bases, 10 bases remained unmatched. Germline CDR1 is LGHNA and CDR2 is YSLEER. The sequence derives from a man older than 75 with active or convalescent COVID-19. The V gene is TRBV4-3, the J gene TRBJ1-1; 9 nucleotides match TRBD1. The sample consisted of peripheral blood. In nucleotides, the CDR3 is TGCGCCAGCAGCCAATCAGCCGACAGGGGGTCGTCTGAAGCTTTCTTT. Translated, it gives CASSQSADRGSSEAFF.